This T cell receptor beta chain was documented in a study of human T cells and chemical hapten exposure. In the study overall: Sensitization applied 2% DPC to approximately 2 cm by approximately 2 cm of upper inner arm skin. Diphenylcyclopropenone doses were given weekly to the scalps of patients across the roughly 24-week study. General observations from the study: Having alopecia, donors may respond immunologically unlike healthy people. Following DPC sensitization, TCRs present above 1 in 1000 frequency showed no change.

After removal of 5 bases from V and 0 bases from J, the junction contained 13 bases not matched to a gene. CDR1 and CDR2 from the germline V gene are LGHNA and YNFKEQ. CDR3 length: 18 amino acids. TCRdb reanalysed the RACE reads using MiXCR and keeps one entry per CDR3 protein. This sample yields around 110,000 distinct CDR3 sequences, of which 12% are seen a single time; more than 1.3% belongs to the top ten. Regarding time point: patch test 1, 2 weeks after DPC sensitization. Sample treatment: therapeutic diphenylcyclopropenone sensitization with weekly scalp DPC. In this sample, this clonotype turned up a few times. The antigen is not known.

Source: whole blood, taken in connection with sensitization to the hapten diphenylcyclopropenone (DPC). The rearrangement uses TRBV4-2 and TRBJ2-3; 8 bases line up with TRBD2. The sequence derives from a woman aged 45-65 years with alopecia areata. Some clones in this sample may be carry-over from other donors' samples. CDR3 protein: CASSAPTTSGSSTDTQYF. For the CDR3, the DNA is TGTGCCAGCAGCGCGCCGACAACTAGCGGATCTAGCACAGATACGCAGTATTTT.